This TCR beta chain was recorded in a study of regulatory T cells. Regarding the study as a whole: In patients, unique TRB V-J pairs were restricted and V/J usage skewed, especially in Tregs. Patient CD8+ T cells trended toward lower Shannon entropy than controls.

The PCR used 52 TRBV and 13 TRBJ primers. Sequenced by immunoSEQ multiplex PCR; TCRdb stores in-frame clones only, minus some. There are 20,000 to 25,000 clones in the sample; under 95% occur only once, and 3.5% lies in the top ten. All CD3G-deficient patients showed autoimmunity, more severe in two. Patients, 2 to 39 years old, had expanded memory T-cell proportions. This clone was seen more than once but under ten times. What it binds is unknown. This receptor was obtained from a child aged 2 to 10 with CD3G deficiency. The specimen was CD8+ T cells sorted from blood.

The CDR3 here is CASSRDSLNEQFF. Written as DNA, the CDR3 is TGTGCCAGCAGCCGGGACTCCCTGAATGAGCAGTTCTTC. The J gene is TRBJ2-1, the V gene TRBV9; tentative D call: TRBD2 (6 bases). Deletions cut 4 bases from V and 7 bases from J, with 12 bases between. The CDR3 has 13 residues. Per the germline V gene, CDR1 is SGDLS and CDR2 is YYNGEE.